The T cell receptor (beta chain) under discussion was sequenced for a study of cytomegalovirus exposure and HLA in healthy donors. In the study overall: An early release of data contained about 85 million unique TCRs, which came from HLA-typed donors.

Amplification used 60 Vbeta primers and 13 Jbeta primers. Libraries were prepared by immunoSEQ multiplex PCR; TCRdb keeps only in-frame clonotypes and omits some of them. Found here are 200,000 to 250,000 clones, more than 75% of them singletons; the top ten hold 5% to 6.5%. General observations from the study: Across donors, most TCRs were seen rarely, yet some public ones were widespread.

The CDR3 runs 16 residues. Germline loops: CDR1 SGHTA, CDR2 FQGTGA. The junction had 15 bases not matched to a gene; V was cut back by 6 bases and J by 10 bases. There were likely unrecorded immune exposures, though donors were nominally healthy when sampled. Worth noting for this clone: The target antigen is unknown.

The sample consisted of PBMCs. This receptor was identified in a woman aged 40-49 years in good health and CMV-seropositive. The V call is TRBV7-3, the J call TRBJ2-1, with 10 bases lining up with TRBD2. The chain's CDR3 is CASSSPRAGGRREQFF. The CDR3, as DNA: TGTGCCAGCAGTTCGCCGCGAGCGGGGGGGAGGAGAGAGCAGTTCTTC.